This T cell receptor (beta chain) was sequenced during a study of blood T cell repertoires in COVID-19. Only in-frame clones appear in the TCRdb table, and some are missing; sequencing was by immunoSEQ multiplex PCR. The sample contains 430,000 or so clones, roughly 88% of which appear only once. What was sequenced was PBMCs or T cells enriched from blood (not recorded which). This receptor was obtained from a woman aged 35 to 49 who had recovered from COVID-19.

CDR3 sequence: CASSSYRGPTTGELFF. CDR3 DNA sequence: TGTGCCAGCAGTTCTTACAGGGGACCAACCACCGGGGAGCTGTTTTTT. V gene TRBV27 combines with J gene TRBJ2-2; 7 positions agree with TRBD1. CDR1 and CDR2 from the germline V gene are MNHEY and SMNVEV (reference sequence). This CDR3 comprises 16 residues. The ends lost 4 bases at V and 4 bases at J; junction bases unmatched: 9.